Given below is one TCR beta chain in context. This specimen belongs to a study of early stage breast cancer tumors. Study summary: About eight ER+/PR+/HER2- tumors were invasive ductal; four were invasive lobular.

Using immunoSEQ multiplex PCR, the repertoire was profiled, and TCRdb retains in-frame clones only, with some absent. This table holds about 50,000 clones, 83% found once. Per the germline V gene, CDR1 is SGHVS and CDR2 is FQNEAQ. V shed 4 bases, J shed 7 bases, and the junction held 9 bases outside the gene matches. The CDR3 is 14 residues long. The chain links TRBV7-8 to TRBJ1-1, with 7 nucleotides matching TRBD1. Input material: blood. The clonotype originates from a person aged 45-60 years with breast cancer. The CDR3 region is CASSSGTAGVEAFF. CDR3 sequence (DNA): TGTGCCAGCAGCTCTGGGACAGCGGGGGTTGAAGCTTTCTTT.